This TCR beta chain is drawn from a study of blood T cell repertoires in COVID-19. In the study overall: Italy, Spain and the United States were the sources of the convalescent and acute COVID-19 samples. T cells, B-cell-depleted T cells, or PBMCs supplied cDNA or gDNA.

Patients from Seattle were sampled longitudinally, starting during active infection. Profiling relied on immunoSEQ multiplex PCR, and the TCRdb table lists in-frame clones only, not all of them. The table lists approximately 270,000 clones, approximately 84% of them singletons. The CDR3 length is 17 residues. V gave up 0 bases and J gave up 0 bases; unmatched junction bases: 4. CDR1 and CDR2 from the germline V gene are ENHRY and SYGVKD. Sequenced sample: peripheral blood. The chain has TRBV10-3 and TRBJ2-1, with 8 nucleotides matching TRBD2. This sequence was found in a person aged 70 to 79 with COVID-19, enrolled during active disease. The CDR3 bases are TGTGCCATCAGTGAGTCGAAGCGGGGGAGCTCCTACAATGAGCAGTTCTTC. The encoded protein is CAISESKRGSSYNEQFF.